This TCR beta chain was captured by sequencing in a study of cytomegalovirus exposure and HLA in healthy donors. Trimming stripped 5 bases from V and 7 bases from J, with 23 bases between. Germline CDR1 reads SGHAT; CDR2 reads FQDESV (reference sequence). This CDR3 spans 17 amino acids. PCR employed 60 Vbeta and 13 Jbeta primers. Generated by immunoSEQ multiplex PCR, the TCRdb table keeps only in-frame clones and is missing some. Counted here are 55,000 to 85,000 clones, 86% occurring once; the ten biggest clones make up 1.5% to 2%. The clonotype originates from a woman aged 30 to 39 in good health and CMV-seronegative. The specimen sequenced was PBMCs. V is TRBV11-1 and J is TRBJ2-2, with a tentative D call TRBD1 (7 bases). For the CDR3, the DNA is TGTGCCAGCAGCCAGGGAATAGGAGGGGGCAAAGTCGGGGAGCTGTTTTTT. Translating gives CASSQGIGGGKVGELFF.